The clone carrying this T cell receptor (gamma chain) is categorized as medium-sized. The data originate from a study of γδ T cells in repeated Plasmodium falciparum infection. Study in general: Age- and gender-matched Australian children served as comparison for malaria-exposed Malian children.

TCRdb re-processed the multiplex PCR reads using CATT. The table has more than 12,000 gamma-chain clones, about 1.5% seen once; the top ten hold under 35%. The V gene's germline CDR1 is EGSNGY and CDR2 YDSYNSKV. The CDR3 loop spans 16 amino acids. The V and J ends lost 0 bases and 3 bases, in that order; junction bases with no gene match: 11. Flow sorting of PBMC yielded separate Vgamma9/Vdelta2+ and Vdelta2-negative gammadelta T cell populations for bulk repertoire analysis. The TCR originated in a pool of human donors (malaria-infected and uninfected, not separated). Material for sequencing was gamma-delta T cells from blood. The chain uses TRGV2 and TRGJ1 or TRGJ2. The CDR3 bases are TGTGCCACCTGGGACGGGACCCGGCCGGGTTATTATAAGAAACTCTTT. Amino acids: CATWDGTRPGYYKKLF.